The 23 T cell receptor beta chains below were found in one sample sequenced in a study of blood T cell repertoires in COVID-19. The data were produced by immunoSEQ multiplex PCR, yet TCRdb's version contains in-frame clones alone and is incomplete. The sample consists of around 140,000 clones, around 90% of them appearing once. The specimen was peripheral blood. Receptors were obtained from a woman aged 60 to 75 with acute or convalescent COVID-19.

This chain uses TRBV5-1 with TRBJ2-3, with TRBD2 matching 12 bases. V shed 4 bases and J 1 base; nucleotides not matched to a gene: 4. CDR1 SGHRS and CDR2 YFSETQ come from the germline V gene. The CDR3 is made up of 16 amino acids. This CDR3 is CASSPRLAGGTDTQYF. The CDR3 DNA follows: TGCGCCAGCAGCCCCAGACTAGCGGGGGGCACAGATACGCAGTATTTT.

This sequence joins TRBV21-1 and TRBJ2-7; TRBD1, as called in the table, went unchecked against the DNA. TRBV21-1 is classified as a pseudogene. The CDR3 spans 13 residues. CDR3: CASTRKGHYEQYF. The CDR3 nucleotides are TGTGCCAGCACCCGGAAAGGACACTACGAGCAGTACTTC.

The chain joins TRBV19 to TRBJ1-5, with TRBD1 identical over 9 bases. CDR1 is LNHDA and CDR2 is SQIVND in the germline V gene (reference sequence). The CDR3 has 15 residues. The V and J ends lost 9 bases and 7 bases, in that order; junction bases with no gene match: 13. The CDR3 loop is CASNLRDRVGQPQHF. In nucleotides, the CDR3 is TGTGCCAGCAACCTCCGGGACAGGGTAGGCCAGCCCCAGCATTTT.

The chain couples TRBV4-2 to TRBJ2-3, with D possibly TRBD2 on 5 matching bases. V was pared by 5 bases and J by 2 bases, with 17 bases between. Germline assignment: CDR1 LGHNA and CDR2 YNFKEQ. The CDR3 extends over 16 amino acids. The CDR3 nucleotides are TGTGCCAGCAGCGCCCTCTCGGGAAATCCCACAGATACGCAGTATTTT. It yields the protein CASSALSGNPTDTQYF.

V is TRBV7-2 and J is TRBJ2-3, with 9 bases matching TRBD2. V shed 6 bases and J 0 bases; nucleotides not matched to a gene: 4. The germline V gene encodes CDR1 SGHTA and CDR2 FQGNSA. The CDR3 has 15 amino acids. CDR3 in DNA: TGTGCCAGCAGTCTAGCGGGGCTTAGCACAGATACGCAGTATTTT. Amino acids: CASSLAGLSTDTQYF.

This clone was observed a single time. V usage is TRBV3-1 (or the pseudogene TRBV3-2) and J usage is TRBJ1-5; 11 positions agree with TRBD1. Germline values: CDR1 LGHDT, CDR2 YNNKEL (reference sequence). Germline trimming cut 0 bases from V and 1 base from J; bases unmatched to any gene: 14. The CDR3 contains 21 residues. CDR3 residues: CASSQDLRTGQGDGSNQPQHF. CDR3 nucleotides: TGTGCCAGCAGCCAAGATCTTCGAACGGGACAGGGGGACGGAAGCAATCAGCCCCAGCATTTT.

The J gene is TRBJ2-7, the V gene TRBV6-6; the match to TRBD2 covers 9 bases. With V trimmed by 5 bases and J by 7 bases, 15 bases remained unmatched. Germline-derived CDR1 and CDR2 are MNHNY and SVGAGI (reference sequence). The CDR3 runs 16 residues. CDR3 in amino acids: CASSPSQAGGPEEQYF. CDR3 sequence (DNA): TGTGCCAGCAGTCCCTCACAGGCGGGGGGGCCGGAGGAGCAGTACTTC.

J is TRBJ2-3 and V is TRBV12-3 or TRBV12-4; no clear D gene. Trimming took 5 bases from V and 6 from J, leaving 12 bases between them. This CDR3 has 13 residues. CDR3 coding DNA: TGTGCCAGCAGTCCGAACTTTCCCGATACGCAGTATTTT. Encoded protein: CASSPNFPDTQYF.

The V and J genes are TRBV6-4 and TRBJ1-1; D might be TRBD1 (6 bases). CDR3 length: 13 amino acids. Germline CDR1 MRHNA, CDR2 SNTAGT. Trimming left V 6 bases short and J 1 base short, with 9 bases between. Written as DNA, the CDR3 is TGTGCCAGCAGCCAGGGGCGGAACACTGAAGCTTTCTTT. Encoded protein: CASSQGRNTEAFF.

V is TRBV19 and J is TRBJ1-5; weak D call: TRBD1 (6 bases). The ends were cut back, 7 bases at V and 4 bases at J, with 17 bases in the middle. This CDR3 is built from 15 residues. Germline V gives CDR1 LNHDA, CDR2 SQIVND (reference sequence). DNA of the CDR3: TGTGCCAGTAATGTATATTGGCAGGGGAATCAGCCCCAGCATTTT. Residues: CASNVYWQGNQPQHF.

This chain links TRBV3-1 (or the pseudogene TRBV3-2) with TRBJ2-1; D possibly corresponds to TRBD2 (6 bases). In germline, CDR1 is LGHDT, CDR2 YNNKEL (reference sequence). Trimming pared 0 bases from V and 1 base from J, leaving 10 bases between. The CDR3 spans 16 residues. The CDR3 coding sequence is TGTGCCAGCAGCCAAGAGTGGGGGGAGTCCTACAATGAGCAGTTCTTC. Amino acids: CASSQEWGESYNEQFF.

The V gene is TRBV18, the J gene TRBJ1-5, with TRBD1 matching 9 bases. The CDR3 runs to 18 residues. Trimming cost V 2 bases and J 7 bases; bases outside gene matches: 15. From germline, CDR1 is KGHSH and CDR2 LQKENI. The CDR3 DNA reads as TGTGCCAGCTCACCAGGGACAGGGAGTTTGGGTTTTGGGCAGCCCCAGCATTTT. This sequence encodes CASSPGTGSLGFGQPQHF.

This clone was detected a few times. J is TRBJ1-4 and V is TRBV19, with TRBD1 matching 7 bases. Losses at the gene ends were 4 bases for V and 5 bases for J; bases not matched to a gene: 10. The CDR3 spans 16 residues. Germline CDR1 and CDR2: LNHDA and SQIVND (reference sequence). Here the CDR3 DNA reads TGTGCCAGTAGTACCAACAGCGACAGGGTGAATGAAAAACTGTTTTTT. Its protein product is CASSTNSDRVNEKLFF.

As DNA, the CDR3 is TGTGCCAGTAGTAACGGACTAGCGGGGGGCTCCTACGAGCAGTACTTC. As protein: CASSNGLAGGSYEQYF. The rearrangement uses TRBV19 and TRBJ2-7; 14 bases are a match to TRBD2. The CDR3 runs 16 residues. Germline CDR1 is LNHDA and CDR2 is SQIVND (reference sequence). The V segment lost 4 bases and the J segment 0 bases; nucleotides outside the gene matches: 2. Drawing the rest from reference TRBV19 and TRBJ2-7, the complete variable domain is DGGITQSPKYLFRKEGQNVTLSCEQNLNHDAMYWYRQDPGQGLRLIYYSQIVNDFQKGDIAEGYSVSREKKESFPLTVTSAQKNPTAFYLCASSNGLAGGSYEQYFGPGTRLTVT.

The CDR3 spells CSVAGGAADTQYF. CDR3 nucleotide sequence: TGCAGCGTTGCGGGGGGGGCCGCAGATACGCAGTATTTT. The genes are TRBV29-1 and TRBJ2-3; 8 bases line up with TRBD2. The CDR3 contains 13 residues. Germline CDR1 and CDR2: SQVTM and ANQGSEA. J lost 4 bases, V lost 4 bases, and 4 bases had no gene match.

The chain uses TRBV9 and TRBJ2-1, with D hard to call. CDR3 size: 15 residues. Germline CDR1 and CDR2: SGDLS and YYNGEE. V was trimmed by 1 base and J by 0 bases, leaving 8 bases between them. Written as DNA, the CDR3 is TGTGCCAGCAGCGTAACCCCTATCTCCTACAATGAGCAGTTCTTC. It is translated as CASSVTPISYNEQFF.

This sequence joins TRBV6-2 or TRBV6-3 and TRBJ1-2; D not certain. The CDR3 loop spans 12 amino acids. Germline loops: CDR1 MNHEY, CDR2 SVGEGT. V lost 2 bases to trimming and J lost 4 bases, with 5 bases between them. The CDR3 bases are TGTGCCAGCAGTTACGGCTTCTATGGCTACACCTTC. Translation gives CASSYGFYGYTF.

This clone was seen a single time. The genes are TRBV4-3 and TRBJ1-2; the D is unclear. Trimming shortened V by 1 base and J by 2 bases, and 11 bases separated the two germline ends. This CDR3 comprises 15 residues. Germline lookup yields CDR1 LGHNA and CDR2 YSLEER. The CDR3 here is CASSQVTRQNYGYTF. As DNA, the CDR3 is TGCGCCAGCAGCCAAGTGACACGACAAAACTATGGCTACACCTTC.

The chain uses TRBV5-6 and TRBJ2-7; 8 bases are a match to TRBD1. The length of the CDR3 is 15 residues. Germline CDR1 SGHDT, CDR2 YYEEEE. The V gene end was trimmed by 4 bases and the J gene end by 3 bases; junction bases not matched to a gene: 9. CDR3 protein: CASSLDRDPFYEQYF. The CDR3 DNA is TGTGCCAGCAGCCTGGACAGGGATCCGTTCTACGAGCAGTACTTC.

J is TRBJ1-4 and V is TRBV5-5, with D unresolved. Trimming removed 4 bases from V and 0 bases from J, with 22 bases in between. Germline CDR1 is SGHKS and CDR2 is YYEKEE (reference sequence). The CDR3 consists of 19 residues. CDR3 protein: CASSVGRQLVTSTNEKLFF. Here the CDR3 DNA reads TGTGCCAGCAGCGTCGGGAGGCAGCTGGTAACTTCAACTAATGAAAAACTGTTTTTT.

V usage is TRBV28 and J usage is TRBJ1-1; D perhaps matches TRBD1 (6 bases). The CDR3 covers 14 residues. CDR1 is MDHEN, CDR2 SYDVKM, per germline. V was trimmed by 5 bases and J by 0 bases, leaving 10 bases between them. CDR3 nucleotide sequence: TGTGCCAGCAGTACACAGGGTTTGAACACTGAAGCTTTCTTT. Protein product: CASSTQGLNTEAFF.

The chain combines TRBV9 with TRBJ2-7, with D possibly being TRBD2 (6 bases). Germline V lookup: CDR1 SGDLS, CDR2 YYNGEE. CDR3 length: 18 amino acids. Between the trimmed V and J ends, which lost 4 bases and 0 bases, there was a span of 23 bases. CDR3 sequence reads: CASSPKPEGLTSSYEQYF. CDR3 nucleotide sequence: TGTGCCAGCAGCCCCAAGCCTGAGGGACTCACGAGCTCCTACGAGCAGTACTTC. Combining the CDR3 with reference TRBV9 and TRBJ2-7 gives the whole variable domain DSGVTQTPKHLITATGQRVTLRCSPRSGDLSVYWYQQSLDQGLQFLIQYYNGEERAKGNILERFSAQQFPDLHSELNLSSLELGDSALYFCASSPKPEGLTSSYEQYFGPGTRLTVT.

CDR3 region: CASRVPGGNNYGYTF. CDR3 nucleotide sequence: TGTGCCAGCAGGGTACCGGGGGGAAATAACTATGGCTACACCTTC. This chain links TRBV3-1 (or the pseudogene TRBV3-2) with TRBJ1-2; weak D call: TRBD1 (5 bases). CDR3 length equals 15 residues. V was pared by 6 bases and J by 1 base, with 15 bases between. In germline, CDR1 is LGHDT, CDR2 YNNKEL (reference sequence).